A selection of T cell receptor beta chains follows, all from one sample in a study of cytomegalovirus exposure and HLA in healthy donors. The table came from immunoSEQ multiplex PCR; TCRdb's copy has only in-frame clones and leaves some out. The sample table sets out about 74,000 clones. Material for sequencing was PBMCs. These receptors all stem from a female donor in good health and CMV-seropositive. Both conserved end residues are part of each CDR3. The order of the fields is J gene, V gene, D gene, CDR3 DNA, CDR3 protein. The D gene is left open where the match is weak.

TRBJ1-3,TRBV18,-,TGTGCCAGCTCACTTAACCGGGACTCATCCTGGGCCACCATATATTTT,CASSLNRDSSWATIYF
TRBJ2-1,TRBV14,TRBD2,TGTGCCAGCAGTAAACCGGGACTAGCAAAGTTCTTC,CASSKPGLAKFF
TRBJ2-3,TRBV5-1,TRBD2,TGCGCCAGCAGCTTGGGGACTAGCGGGGATACGCAGTATTTT,CASSLGTSGDTQYF
TRBJ2-1,TRBV11-2,-,TGTGCCAGCAGCATTGGCAGCGGACCCTACAATGAGCAGTTCTTC,CASSIGSGPYNEQFF
TRBJ2-3,TRBV27,TRBD1,TGTGCCAGCAGTGGGGACAGGGAGGTAGATACGCAGTATTTT,CASSGDREVDTQYF
TRBJ2-2,TRBV7-9,-,TGTGCCAGCAGCTTAGTGGGCGGGCAGAACACCGGGGAGCTGTTTTTT,CASSLVGGQNTGELFF
TRBJ2-7,TRBV28,TRBD1,TGTGCCAGCAGTCCGACCGGGACAGGGGGGTGGGAGCAGTACTTC,CASSPTGTGGWEQYF
TRBJ2-7,TRBV7-2,TRBD1,TGTGCCAGCAGTCGGAGGGGACAGGGCGTTTACGAGCAGTACTTC,CASSRRGQGVYEQYF
TRBJ2-7,TRBV5-1,TRBD1,TGCGCCAGCAGCTTGGTCAGGGGGCCTTCCTACGAGCAGTACTTC,CASSLVRGPSYEQYF
TRBJ1-5,TRBV4-1,-,TGCGCCAGCAGCCAAGATGTCACGGGGGATCAGCCCCAGCATTTT,CASSQDVTGDQPQHF
TRBJ2-7,TRBV19,-,TGTGCCAGTAGTAAGGGGTTCCTGGGCGAGCAGTACTTC,CASSKGFLGEQYF
TRBJ2-5,TRBV12-5,TRBD2,TGTGCTAGTGGTTTGTCTACGACTAGCGGGGTTGCCGAGACCCAGTACTTC,CASGLSTTSGVAETQYF
TRBJ2-7,TRBV5-1,TRBD2,TGCGCCAGCAGCCCCTCACTAGCGGGGATCCGATACTCCTACGAGCAGTACTTC,CASSPSLAGIRYSYEQYF
TRBJ2-2,TRBV6-5,-,TGTGCCAGCAGTCCCCGTTCTGTTAACACCGGGGAGCTGTTTTTT,CASSPRSVNTGELFF
TRBJ2-6,TRBV28,TRBD2,TGTGCCAGCTCTCTAGCGGAGGGGAGGGGGGCCAACGTCCTGACTTTC,CASSLAEGRGANVLTF
TRBJ1-5,TRBV6-1,TRBD1,TGTGCCACCGACAGGGGGCCGGCTCAGCCCCAGCATTTT,CATDRGPAQPQHF
TRBJ2-7,TRBV2,TRBD2,TGTGCCAGCATAGGGTCTAGCGGACCTCTGAGCTCCTACGAGCAGTACTTC,CASIGSSGPLSSYEQYF
TRBJ1-2,TRBV30,-,TGTGCCTGGAAAGTACAGGGCAATGGCTACACCTTC,CAWKVQGNGYTF
TRBJ2-3,TRBV19,TRBD1,TGTGCCAGTAGTATAGATGGCCAGGGGGCAGATACGCAGTATTTT,CASSIDGQGADTQYF
TRBJ2-2,TRBV28,TRBD2,TGTGCCAGCAGTTCCCCTAAGGTAGCGGGAAACACCGGGGAGCTGTTTTTT,CASSSPKVAGNTGELFF
TRBJ2-7,TRBV6-6,-,TGTGCCAGCAGTCCCCCGACAGGTCGGCAGTCCTACGAGCAGTACTTC,CASSPPTGRQSYEQYF
TRBJ1-2,TRBV29-1,-,TGCAGCGTTTATCGAGGGATTAACTATGGCTACACCTTC,CSVYRGINYGYTF